This record looks at one T cell receptor beta chain sequence and its context. Germline CDR1 and CDR2: GTSNPN and SVGIG (reference sequence). Trimming removed 0 bases from V and 3 bases from J, with 12 bases in between. CDR3 length: 15 residues. This sample stems from a study of blood T cell repertoires in COVID-19. In the study overall: The samples span acute and convalescent COVID-19 from the United States, Italy and Spain. T cells, B-cell-depleted T cells, or PBMCs supplied cDNA or gDNA.

As handled by the study authors: Estimation of nucleated cell counts was performed using reference gene primer amplification. TCRdb's table, derived via immunoSEQ multiplex PCR, lists solely in-frame clones and lacks some. The D gene and trimming were derived from the DNA, and the V and J assignments and clone size from that table. The table lists about 200,000 clones, approximately 87% of them singletons. The clonotype comes from a woman in her forties or fifties with acute or convalescent COVID-19. Material: peripheral blood. This chain connects TRBV30 to TRBJ2-4; a weak D match, TRBD2 (5 bases). The CDR3 here is CAWSVRGSLKNIQYF. Here the CDR3 DNA reads TGTGCCTGGAGTGTACGTGGGAGCCTCAAAAACATTCAGTACTTC.